This TCR beta chain is drawn from a study of T cells in Graves' hyperthyroidism and ophthalmopathy (dated by TCRdb to about 2019). About the full investigation: Peripheral blood samples were taken at initial diagnosis, before any treatment was given. TCR V-J signatures able to tell the groups apart were searched for in a discovery cohort of more than 90 patients, of whom fewer than 45 had Graves' ophthalmopathy and about 60 had stable Graves' hyperthyroidism. Prospective prediction of ophthalmopathy was tested in an independent validation cohort of 18 to 20 hyperthyroidism patients and roughly 16 patients who later progressed to ophthalmopathy. The 80 to 100 discovery patients were randomly divided into training and test sets at a 7:3 ratio. The study also compared thyroid tissue and blood T-cell repertoires from about six Graves' hyperthyroidism patients. After blood sampling, hyperthyroidism patients were treated with methimazole at a starting dose of 30 mg daily, and ophthalmopathy patients were treated with high-dose intravenous methylprednisolone. TCR Vbeta CDR3 sequencing of fewer than 150 peripheral blood samples (over 40 ophthalmopathy, 75 hyperthyroidism and 17 progressor patients) is reported in the paper.

The paper's findings and limits, for the study overall: No statistical method was used to set the sample size in advance, and investigators knew the group allocation. During validation, the model predicted progression to ophthalmopathy a median of approximately 6.5 months ahead of onset, with approximately 70% sensitivity and 72% to 80% specificity. Ophthalmopathy was separated from stable hyperthyroidism by a 13 V-J signature model, with about 86% sensitivity and just over 81% specificity obtained in cross-validation and 80%/75% obtained in testing. Most expanded thyroid clonotypes (frequency above 0.001) were also detected in blood, a finding suggesting that blood repertoires may reflect thyroid immune responses.

TCR beta CDR3 regions were amplified from RNA transcripts. The first round of RT-PCR for the TCR CDR3 was performed with the HTBI primer set and the Qiagen OneStep RT-PCR kit. Libraries were constructed in a second round of multiplex PCR, after which size selection and purification were performed. Libraries were sequenced paired-end with 100 bp reads on an Illumina HiSeq2000. As for the original processing: Raw data were processed with SOAPnuke, discarding reads with adapters, uncalled bases, mean Phred below 15, or no exact constant-primer or identifier match. COPE v1.2.5 was used to merge high-quality paired reads, and clonotypes were defined as unique nucleotide sequences. Clonotypes were aligned to IMGT TRBV, TRBD and TRBJ reference segments using MiTCR v1.1. The analysis was restricted to V-J combinations with a frequency above 0.0001, which together covered approximately 99% of the repertoires. The TCS score was defined as the ratio of F50 (clonal expansion) to E x V (chaos), calculated using BLOSUM62-based TCRdist between CDR3 peptides within each V-J. Welch's t-statistics and random forest reduced around 510 V-J features to under 15, which were used in a naive Bayes classifier (R e1071). Through fastp at Q25 and MiXCR, TCRdb rebuilt clones from the public reads, retaining in-frame beta chains. Rows merge per CDR3 protein into single entries with the most common DNA and genes. TCRdb's processing, not the study's, gives the V and J calls here. The sample has roughly 300,000 distinct CDR3 sequences on record, 15% to 20% of them singletons. The ten largest make up about 49% of the sample.

Stable Graves' hyperthyroidism was defined as no progression to ophthalmopathy during 18 months of follow-up. The hyperthyroidism patients were between 18 and 65 years old and newly diagnosed, with a disease duration of less than 2 months. Patients with uncontrolled infections, other autoimmune diseases, pregnancy or lactation were excluded. Diagnoses relied on clinical symptoms, serum thyroxine and TRAb, thyroid ultrasound and orbital computed tomography. PBMCs were separated from roughly 10 ml of fresh peripheral blood using Ficoll-Paque density gradient centrifugation. Total RNA was extracted with Trizol reagent, and quality was checked on an Agilent 2100 Bioanalyzer. From the germline V gene (reference sequence), CDR1 is LGHDT and CDR2 is YNNKEL. From the cysteine through the phenylalanine, the CDR3 covers 18 amino acids. Solely the CDR3 DNA is kept, with 54 bases framed from the first base. V is shortened by 2 bases, J by 4 bases, and the region joining them spans 21 bases.

This clonotype was seen ten or more times. This receptor's antigen is unknown. Qualities for individual bases were not recorded, and no much larger clone is one base off. The origin of this receptor is a woman between 50 and 59 years old with Graves' hyperthyroidism. The specimen sequenced was blood. The rearrangement joined TRBV3-1 to TRBJ2-4; the D call could be TRBD1 or TRBD2, with each sharing 5 bases. Read as DNA, the sequence is TGTGCCAGCAGCCAATTCGTTTGGGACGATGAAACTAAAAACATTCAGTACTTC. This sequence encodes CASSQFVWDDETKNIQYF.